A single T cell receptor beta chain is shown here with its context. These data are taken from a study of blood T cell repertoires in COVID-19. Study-wide background: Samples representing acute and convalescent COVID-19 were sourced from the United States, Italy and Spain. PBMCs, B-cell-depleted T cells, or T cells provided the cDNA or gDNA that made up the material.

The CDR3 runs 16 residues. The germline CDR1 and CDR2 sequences are SEHNR and FQNEAQ (reference sequence). V lost 5 bases to trimming and J lost 0 bases, with 16 bases between them. In the original workflow: Estimated nucleated cell counts came from reference gene primer amplification. Assay: immunoSEQ multiplex PCR; the TCRdb copy retains only in-frame clones and omits some. Clone size and V and J calls were adopted from that table, with D and trimming inferred from the DNA. This sample has under 350,000 clones, with approximately 92% found just once. The sample comprised peripheral blood. The clonotype comes from a woman in her 30s with COVID-19, enrolled during active disease. V usage is TRBV7-9 and J usage is TRBJ1-2, with a tentative D call TRBD1 (5 bases). The CDR3 loop is CASSRGRDLANYGYTF. The CDR3, as DNA: TGTGCCAGCAGCCGAGGGAGGGACCTAGCTAACTATGGCTACACCTTC.